The 27 T cell receptor beta chains below all came from one sample that was sequenced in a study of blood T cell repertoires in COVID-19. The method was immunoSEQ multiplex PCR; TCRdb's version includes in-frame clones alone and lacks a portion of them. The profile shows approximately 300,000 clones, about 92% of them singletons. Sequences were obtained from PBMCs or T cells enriched from blood (not recorded which). These receptors came from a woman aged 30 to 39 who had recovered from COVID-19.

The chain combines TRBV9 with TRBJ2-2; 8 nucleotides match TRBD2. This CDR3 is built from 17 residues. Germline CDR1 reads SGDLS; CDR2 reads YYNGEE. J gave up 4 bases and V 2 bases, and 10 bases lay outside the gene matches. Here the CDR3 reads CASSVLSGGLGTGELFF. CDR3 in DNA: TGTGCCAGCAGCGTTCTCTCGGGGGGGCTCGGCACCGGGGAGCTGTTTTTT.

This clone was recorded a few times. The rearrangement joins TRBV15 to TRBJ2-4; tentative D call: TRBD1 (6 bases). From germline, CDR1 is LNHNV and CDR2 YYDKDF (reference sequence). The CDR3 length is 16 residues. V was pared by 1 base and J by 6 bases, with 16 bases between. CDR3 loop: CATSRVSSGQGNIQYF. CDR3 bases: TGTGCCACCAGCAGAGTTAGCTCGGGACAAGGAAACATTCAGTACTTC.

V is TRBV6-1 and J is TRBJ1-3; perhaps TRBD1 as D (6 bases). This CDR3 has 14 amino acids. The V and J ends lost 2 bases and 4 bases respectively, with 9 bases between them. CDR1 and CDR2 (germline): MNHNS, SASEGT. The DNA of the CDR3 is TGTGCCAGCAGTGAAACAGGGCGGGGAAACACCATATATTTT. Translated, it gives CASSETGRGNTIYF.

This sequence joins TRBV7-2 and TRBJ1-3, with TRBD1 matching over 10 bases. V shed 3 bases and J 3 bases; nucleotides not matched to a gene: 2. The CDR3 covers 15 residues. Germline V CDR1 and CDR2: SGHTA, FQGNSA. CDR3 nucleotide sequence: TGTGCCAGCAGCTTTTGGACAGGGGGTGGAAACACCATATATTTT. Translation: CASSFWTGGGNTIYF.

Only a few counts were recorded for this clone. J is TRBJ1-2 and V is TRBV4-1; perhaps TRBD1 as D (5 bases). V dropped 1 base and J dropped 4 bases, with 10 bases sitting between them. The CDR3 is 14 residues long. Per the germline V gene, CDR1 is MGHRA and CDR2 is YSYEKL. The CDR3 DNA follows: TGCGCCAGCAGCCAAGTGGGACTCGTCTATGGCTACACCTTC. Residues: CASSQVGLVYGYTF.

The chain couples TRBV7-9 to TRBJ1-1; D ambiguous. Germline-derived CDR1 and CDR2 are SEHNR and FQNEAQ (reference sequence). V lost 1 base, J lost 0 bases, and 15 bases lay in between. The CDR3 contains 17 residues. CDR3 residues: CASSLGVDATLNTEAFF. In nucleotides, the CDR3 is TGTGCCAGCAGCTTAGGTGTGGATGCGACATTGAACACTGAAGCTTTCTTT.

The chain combines TRBV14 with TRBJ1-3; D is uncertain. V lost 1 base and J lost 0, with 13 bases in between. Germline V CDR1 and CDR2: SGHDN, FVKESK. The CDR3 sequence is 17 residues long. CDR3 amino acids: CASSQGSGVISGNTIYF. The CDR3 DNA reads as TGTGCCAGCAGCCAAGGTAGCGGGGTCATCTCTGGAAACACCATATATTTT. The variable domain in full, with the rest retrieved from reference TRBV14 and TRBJ1-3, is EAGVTQFPSHSVIEKGQTVTLRCDPISGHDNLYWYRRVMGKEIKFLLHFVKESKQDESGMPNNRFLAERTGGTYSTLKVQPAELEDSGVYFCASSQGSGVISGNTIYFGEGSWLTVV.

The gene calls are TRBV6-5 and TRBJ2-1, with 10 bases fitting TRBD2. Germline CDR1 reads MNHEY; CDR2 reads SVGAGI. This CDR3 is 14 amino acids long. V lost 7 bases and J lost 8; bases outside the gene matches: 8. CDR3 sequence reads: CASKRAGGPDEQFF. In nucleotides, the CDR3 is TGTGCCAGCAAACGAGCGGGGGGGCCAGATGAGCAGTTCTTC.

V is TRBV19 and J is TRBJ2-2; the match to TRBD1 covers 7 bases. Germline assignment: CDR1 LNHDA and CDR2 SQIVND (reference sequence). The CDR3 loop spans 15 amino acids. With V trimmed by 3 bases and J by 7 bases, 8 bases remained unmatched. The CDR3 DNA sequence: TGTGCCAGTAGTATCCCCCTACAGGGGATCGGGGAGCTGTTTTTT. Its protein product is CASSIPLQGIGELFF.

The V call is TRBV6-5, the J call TRBJ1-4; the match to TRBD1 covers 7 bases. V was clipped by 6 bases and J by 6 bases; unmatched bases: 7. Germline-derived CDR1 and CDR2 are MNHEY and SVGAGI. The CDR3 totals 14 residues. Written as DNA, the CDR3 is TGTGCCAGCAGCCCGACAGGGCCTGATGAAAAACTGTTTTTT. As protein: CASSPTGPDEKLFF.

J is TRBJ2-5 and V is TRBV7-2; 8 bases align to TRBD2. Trimming removed 6 bases from V and 4 bases from J; junction bases left unmatched: 10. From germline, CDR1 is SGHTA and CDR2 FQGNSA. The CDR3 runs to 15 residues. CDR3 DNA: TGTGCCAGCAGTCTTAGCGGGGAGGCTCCAGAGACCCAGTACTTC. As protein: CASSLSGEAPETQYF.

This clone has only a few counts. The chain uses TRBV5-1 and TRBJ1-5; maybe TRBD1 (6 bases). Germline assignment: CDR1 SGHRS and CDR2 YFSETQ. The V end was cut by 4 bases, the J end by 0 bases, with 14 bases between. The CDR3 loop spans 16 amino acids. The CDR3 region is CASSATQGNSNQPQHF. The CDR3 region has the DNA TGCGCCAGCAGCGCAACACAGGGAAATAGCAATCAGCCCCAGCATTTT.

This chain connects TRBV7-9 to TRBJ2-7, with TRBD1 identical over 8 bases. The CDR3 is made up of 15 amino acids. V was pared by 5 bases and J by 1 base, with 7 bases of the junction left unmatched. Germline lookup yields CDR1 SEHNR and CDR2 FQNEAQ (reference sequence). CDR3 region: CASSTHQGASYEQYF. CDR3 bases: TGTGCCAGCAGCACGCATCAGGGGGCGTCCTACGAGCAGTACTTC.

The chain is built from TRBV24-1 and TRBJ2-7, with 7 bases matching TRBD2. Germline CDR1 is KGHDR and CDR2 is SFDVKD. CDR3 length: 13 amino acids. With 4 bases clipped from V and 3 bases from J, the junction kept 2 bases outside the gene matches. CDR3 in DNA: TGTGCCACCAGTGAAGGCGGGGGCTACGAGCAGTACTTC. Protein product: CATSEGGGYEQYF.

The chain employs TRBV28 and TRBJ2-3, with 9 bases lining up with TRBD2. CDR1 and CDR2 (germline): MDHEN, SYDVKM. CDR3 length: 16 residues. J lost 4 bases, V lost 4 bases, and 9 bases had no gene match. In nucleotides, the CDR3 is TGTGCCAGCAGTTACATAGCGGGAGTCGGCGCAGATACGCAGTATTTT. Protein: CASSYIAGVGADTQYF.

The chain carries TRBV27 and TRBJ2-5; D is uncertain. Germline V gene data show CDR1 as MNHEY and CDR2 as SMNVEV (reference sequence). CDR3 size: 13 residues. V lost 6 bases and J lost 3, with 11 bases in between. The DNA for the CDR3 is TGTGCCAGCAGCTTCCAGATGAAAGAGACCCAGTACTTC. It codes for CASSFQMKETQYF.

The gene calls are TRBV28 and TRBJ2-5, with TRBD2 matching 15 bases. The CDR3 extends over 14 amino acids. V was clipped by 5 bases and J by 5 bases; unmatched bases: 0. The V gene's germline CDR1 is MDHEN and CDR2 SYDVKM. CDR3 sequence: CASSGLAGGETQYF. The CDR3 bases are TGTGCCAGCAGTGGACTAGCGGGGGGGGAGACCCAGTACTTC.

The rearrangement links TRBV18 to TRBJ2-3; D perhaps matches TRBD2 (5 bases). V lost 0 bases and J lost 6, with 10 bases in between. This CDR3 region has 14 residues. Per germline, CDR1 KGHSH and CDR2 LQKENI. CDR3 amino acids: CASSPPPAGDTQYF. The CDR3 nucleotides read TGTGCCAGCTCACCACCTCCCGCGGGTGATACGCAGTATTTT.

V gene TRBV27 combines with J gene TRBJ2-7; TRBD2 is a possible D gene (6 bases). Per germline, CDR1 MNHEY and CDR2 SMNVEV (reference sequence). This CDR3 has 14 amino acids. Trimming took off 11 bases at V and 0 bases at J, with 17 bases between the two ends. The CDR3 DNA sequence: TGTGCCGCCGGGGCGGGGCCGAACTCCTACGAGCAGTACTTC. Amino acid sequence: CAAGAGPNSYEQYF.

The chain carries TRBV3-1 (or the pseudogene TRBV3-2) and TRBJ2-4; D ambiguous. Trimming pared 0 bases from V and 0 bases from J, leaving 12 bases between. The CDR3 totals 17 residues. CDR1 and CDR2 from the germline V gene are LGHDT and YNNKEL (reference sequence). CDR3 nucleotides: TGTGCCAGCAGCCAAGAATATGGGCTCCTAGCCAAAAACATTCAGTACTTC. This gives the protein CASSQEYGLLAKNIQYF.

The rearrangement links TRBV10-1 to TRBJ2-7; D might be TRBD2 (6 bases). Germline-derived CDR1 and CDR2 are WNHNN and SYGVQD (reference sequence). Trimming removed 4 bases at V and 4 bases at J, with 17 bases between. The CDR3 has 15 amino acids. The CDR3 sequence is CASSAKGTPHYEQYF. As DNA, the CDR3 is TGCGCCAGCAGTGCCAAAGGGACTCCTCATTACGAGCAGTACTTC.

The sample holds a few counts of this clone. V is TRBV6-2 or TRBV6-3 and J is TRBJ2-5; 7 bases line up with TRBD2. The CDR3 covers 13 residues. Germline CDR1 is MNHEY and CDR2 is SVGEGT. The V and J ends lost 5 bases and 4 bases, in that order; junction bases with no gene match: 4. CDR3 loop: CASSGGGIETQYF. The CDR3 nucleotides are TGTGCCAGCAGTGGGGGGGGGATAGAGACCCAGTACTTC.

To note about this clone: The same CDR3 also results from other DNA sequences found in this sample. The chain recombines TRBV7-2 with TRBJ1-5; D remains unclear. CDR1 and CDR2 from the germline V gene are SGHTA and FQGNSA. This CDR3 is 13 amino acids long. The V gene lost 5 bases and the J gene lost 0 bases, with 5 bases spanning the gap. CDR3 sequence: CASSPYSNQPQHF. The CDR3 bases are TGTGCCAGCAGCCCCTATAGCAATCAGCCCCAGCATTTT. Together with reference TRBV7-2 and TRBJ1-5, the CDR3 gives the full variable domain: GAGVSQSPSNKVTEKGKDVELRCDPISGHTALYWYRQSLGQGLEFLIYFQGNSAPDKSGLPSDRFSAERTGGSVSTLTIQRTQQEDSAVYLCASSPYSNQPQHFGDGTRLSIL.

This chain joins TRBV7-8 and TRBJ1-3, with 9 positions matching TRBD1. This CDR3 contains 17 residues. The V segment lost 5 bases and the J segment 0 bases; nucleotides outside the gene matches: 8. Germline CDR1 is SGHVS and CDR2 is FQNEAQ. The CDR3 loop is CASSNTGQGFSGNTIYF. The CDR3, as DNA: TGTGCCAGCAGCAATACGGGACAGGGTTTCTCTGGAAACACCATATATTTT.

The chain has TRBV27 and TRBJ1-3, with D perhaps matching TRBD1 (5 bases). The germline CDR1 and CDR2 sequences are MNHEY and SMNVEV (reference sequence). The CDR3 length is 15 residues. Trimming stripped 3 bases from V and 2 bases from J, with 11 bases between. As DNA, the CDR3 is TGTGCCAGCAGTTTTTCGGCAGGGCCTGGAAACACCATATATTTT. Protein sequence: CASSFSAGPGNTIYF.

V gene TRBV5-5 combines with J gene TRBJ1-3; 7 bases fit TRBD1. J was trimmed by 2 bases and V by 2 bases; bases with no gene match: 4. The germline gives CDR1 SGHKS, CDR2 YYEKEE (reference sequence). This CDR3 is built from 15 residues. CDR3 amino acids: CASSLQGKTGNTIYF. CDR3 nucleotide sequence: TGTGCCAGCAGCTTACAGGGGAAAACTGGAAACACCATATATTTT.

This rearrangement joins TRBV23-1 to TRBJ1-5, with D perhaps TRBD1 (5 bases). TRBV23-1 is annotated as an ORF whose role is uncertain. V was trimmed by 4 bases and J by 3 bases, leaving 10 bases between them. The CDR3 is 14 residues long. The CDR3 reads CASSRGRLNQPQHF. Written as DNA, the CDR3 is TGCGCCAGCAGTCGGGGCAGACTCAATCAGCCCCAGCATTTT.